This T cell receptor (beta chain) was retrieved from a study of cytomegalovirus exposure and HLA in healthy donors (dated by TCRdb to the late 2010s). Regarding the complete study: The 666 repertoires of the first cohort and the 95 to 150 validation repertoires were produced on the same platform, according to a later analysis. The study was designed to test whether signatures of past pathogen exposure could be identified by cataloging public T cell receptors. In addition to the first cohort of about 650 subjects, a separate validation cohort of 120 different subjects was used. The study combined high-throughput TCR immunosequencing, statistical association of individual TCRs with disease status, and machine learning to predict cytomegalovirus infection status.

Summary of the overall study and its limitations: The authors suggested that the approach could potentially be extended to other disease states and immunological phenotypes. The study gave a list of 150 to 200 TCR beta chains associated with cytomegalovirus. A later analysis found that TCRs clustered in the first cohort also tended to co-occur in the 130 or so validation repertoires, with 94% of cluster scores above 0. A later analysis had no HLA typing for the validation cohort, so co-occurrence there was scored across all 120 repertoires. In vitro tests confirmed that a few of the cytomegalovirus-associated TCR beta chains recognize cytomegalovirus antigens. The classifier was reported to diagnose cytomegalovirus status with high specificity and sensitivity in both the original cohort and the validation cohort. While some public TCRs were present in many individuals, most TCR sequences turned up only very rarely across donors.

A remark on this clone: This receptor's antigen is unknown. No much larger clone is present one base from it, and per-base qualities are unavailable.

Library generation was performed with the immunoSEQ multiplex PCR assay. Processing in the source paper ran as follows. A statistical classification framework was developed to diagnose cytomegalovirus status using the catalog of TCR beta chain sequences. What TCRdb holds here is the immuneACCESS table cut down to in-frame rearrangements. Part of the clones is not present; checked against another copy, under half of the missing clones reflect an unresolved V gene, and the others are unexplained. V and J calls plus clone size are reproduced from that table; the DNA served to infer D and trimming. The sample data list some 200,000 clones, and about 80% of these were observed just once. The ten largest make up 2.5% to 3% of the sample. The donors were included in the validation cohort of roughly 120 subjects, a group kept apart from the approximately 690-subject first cohort. This TCR derives from a woman aged 18 to 35 in good health and CMV-seropositive. Sequenced material: PBMCs.

The CDR3 amino acid sequence is: CASRPGTGGETQYF. The DNA is TGTGCCAGCAGACCCGGGACAGGGGGGGAGACCCAGTACTTC. The V and J genes are TRBV5-6 and TRBJ2-5, and 11 junction bases match TRBD1. Inclusive of the bounding cysteine and phenylalanine, the CDR3 is 14 residues long. Only the CDR3 portion is preserved as DNA: 42 bases, with reading frame beginning at the first base. The germline V gene provides CDR1 SGHDT and CDR2 YYEEEE. From V the trimming removes 5 bases and from J it removes 5 bases, while the gene matches leave 5 bases of the junction unaccounted for.